This TCR beta chain was sequenced in a study of breast tumors, draining lymph nodes, adjacent tissues. Study findings and constraints: Tumors had less TCR diversity than lymph nodes, more than nontumor tissue. Tumor T cell lymph node origin was a supported hypothesis, not proven. Data fit most tumor T cells coming from lymph node, expanding in tumor.

A single record per CDR3 protein comes from TCRdb applying MiXCR to the multiplex PCR reads. The table includes around 290,000 distinct CDR3 sequences, under 35% detected once. The germline V gene encodes CDR1 SNHLY and CDR2 FYNNEI. Trimming removed 6 bases at V and 0 bases at J, with 9 bases between. CDR3 size: 15 residues. This clonotype was recorded many times. Antigen: not known. The lymph nodes were axillary draining lymph nodes from breast cancer patients. The chain combines TRBV2 with TRBJ2-6, with D maybe TRBD1 (5 bases). Sequencing used axillary lymph node tissue. The receptor was isolated from a female donor with breast cancer. Some clones in this sample may be carry-over from other donors' samples. The CDR3 DNA reads TGTGCCAGCAGGACAGAGATCTCTGGGGCCAACGTCCTGACTTTC. Translating it yields CASRTEISGANVLTF.